The rows below give T cell receptor beta chains drawn from one sample of a study of graft-versus-host responses after intestinal transplantation. Using immunoSEQ multiplex PCR, the repertoire was profiled, and TCRdb retains in-frame clones only, with some absent. The sample lists about 15,000 clones, roughly 60% occurring once. This specimen consisted of ileum tissue, obtained 524 days after transplant. The source is a human patient who received an intestinal transplant, so some T cells may come from the graft donor. Both conserved end residues are part of each CDR3. D genes are given only for firm matches. The size entry is marked missing in some rows and otherwise reads once, few, many or a size class.

d_gene,v_gene,abundance,j_gene,CDR3aa,CDR3nt
TRBD1,TRBV7-2,.,TRBJ2-6,CASSLGQLSGANVLTF,TGTGCCAGCAGCTTGGGACAGCTCTCTGGGGCCAACGTCCTGACTTTC
TRBD1,TRBV19,.,TRBJ1-6,CASKEGAGNSPLHF,TGTGCCAGTAAGGAGGGGGCGGGAAATTCACCCCTCCACTTT
TRBD1,TRBV30,.,TRBJ1-2,CAWREQGAVYYGYTF,TGTGCCTGGAGAGAACAGGGGGCGGTTTACTATGGCTACACCTTC
.,TRBV30,.,TRBJ2-3,CAWSELDTQYF,TGTGCCTGGAGTGAGCTAGATACGCAGTATTTT
TRBD1,TRBV29-1,.,TRBJ1-1,CSVTPGGNAEAFF,TGCAGCGTCACACCAGGGGGCAACGCTGAAGCTTTCTTT
.,TRBV12-5,.,TRBJ2-3,CASGPDGSRGTDTQYF,TGTGCTAGTGGCCCCGACGGGAGCCGGGGCACAGATACGCAGTATTTT
.,TRBV5-1,.,TRBJ2-3,CASSGAGFPTDTQYF,TGCGCCAGCAGCGGGGCCGGCTTCCCCACAGATACGCAGTATTTT
.,TRBV18,few,TRBJ2-2,CASSPSALNTGELFF,TGTGCCAGCTCACCGAGCGCCCTTAACACCGGGGAGCTGTTTTTT
TRBD1,TRBV11-2,.,TRBJ1-1,CASSSDRATEAFF,TGTGCCAGCAGCTCGGACAGGGCGACTGAAGCTTTCTTT
.,TRBV6-6,.,TRBJ2-7,CASSSQDYEQYF,TGTGCCAGCAGTTCACAGGATTACGAGCAGTACTTC
TRBD2,TRBV19,.,TRBJ2-3,CASSILSGGADTQYF,TGTGCCAGTAGTATTCTTAGCGGGGGCGCAGATACGCAGTATTTT
.,TRBV29-1,.,TRBJ2-5,CSGQRSLVGTQYF,TGCAGCGGCCAAAGGAGTCTCGTCGGGACCCAGTACTTC
.,TRBV7-9,.,TRBJ2-2,CASSVGLSSGQANTGELFF,TGTGCCAGCAGCGTAGGTTTGTCGTCTGGGCAGGCGAACACCGGGGAGCTGTTTTTT
TRBD2,TRBV19,once,TRBJ2-2,CASSIGGGFTGELFF,TGTGCCAGTAGTATAGGGGGGGGGTTCACCGGGGAGCTGTTTTTT
TRBD2,TRBV6-5,.,TRBJ2-7,CASSFSGAYEQYF,TGTGCCAGCAGTTTTAGCGGGGCCTACGAGCAGTACTTC
.,TRBV29-1,once,TRBJ1-3,CSVEDIRNTIYF,TGCAGCGTTGAAGATATAAGAAACACCATATATTTT
.,TRBV7-9,few,TRBJ1-1,CASSLGASNTEAFF,TGTGCCAGCAGCTTAGGGGCCTCGAACACTGAAGCTTTCTTT
TRBD2,TRBV7-2,.,TRBJ2-7,CASSFSSAGYHEQYF,TGTGCCAGCAGCTTCTCGTCAGCGGGGTACCACGAGCAGTACTTC
.,TRBV14,.,TRBJ2-7,CASSPRGQEGYEQYF,TGTGCCAGCAGCCCAAGGGGGCAGGAGGGCTACGAGCAGTACTTC
TRBD1,TRBV4-3,.,TRBJ1-2,CASSPRQGNYGYTF,TGCGCCAGCAGCCCGAGACAGGGGAACTATGGCTACACCTTC
TRBD1,TRBV4-1,few,TRBJ1-2,CASSQAGQETYGYTF,TGCGCCAGCAGCCAGGCCGGACAGGAGACCTATGGCTACACCTTC
.,TRBV5-1,.,TRBJ2-1,CASSLESVVDEQFF,TGCGCCAGCAGCTTGGAATCGGTAGTAGATGAGCAGTTCTTC
.,TRBV21-1,.,TRBJ2-3,CASSTSGGADTQYF,TGTGCCAGCAGCACTAGCGGGGGGGCAGATACGCAGTATTTT
.,TRBV30,.,TRBJ2-1,CAWAPPGHLTYNEQFF,TGTGCCTGGGCCCCTCCGGGACACCTAACTTACAATGAGCAGTTCTTC
.,TRBV19,.,TRBJ2-7,CASSIEAPGYEQYF,TGTGCCAGTAGTATAGAGGCGCCAGGTTACGAGCAGTACTTC
TRBD2,TRBV11-3,.,TRBJ2-1,CASSSGTSGHNEQFF,TGTGCCAGCAGCTCCGGGACTAGCGGTCACAATGAGCAGTTCTTC
.,TRBV7-9,few,TRBJ2-3,CASSWGLPRTDTQYF,TGTGCCAGCAGCTGGGGGCTCCCACGCACAGATACGCAGTATTTT
.,TRBV6-6,.,TRBJ1-1,CASSYSGSQTEAFF,TGTGCCAGCAGTTACTCGGGCAGCCAGACTGAAGCTTTCTTT
TRBD1,TRBV6-6,.,TRBJ1-6,CASSSDGTGTSPLHF,TGTGCCAGCAGTTCCGACGGGACAGGGACTTCACCCCTCCACTTT
.,TRBV6-4,.,TRBJ1-1,CASSDSPGKGSEAFF,TGTGCCAGCAGTGACTCCCCAGGGAAAGGGTCTGAAGCTTTCTTT
.,TRBV21-1,.,TRBJ2-7,CASSLQGQGNYEQYF,TGTGCCAGCAGCCTACAGGGACAGGGGAACTACGAGCAGTACTTC
.,TRBV6-1,medium-sized,TRBJ1-4,CASSENRYATNEKLFF,TGTGCCAGCAGTGAAAACAGATATGCAACTAATGAAAAACTGTTTTTT
.,TRBV10-3,once,TRBJ2-1,CAIKNGGQTYNEQFF,TGTGCCATCAAGAACGGGGGGCAGACCTACAATGAGCAGTTCTTC
.,TRBV27,few,TRBJ1-2,CASSLWGAEGSGYTF,TGTGCCAGCAGTTTATGGGGAGCTGAAGGGTCTGGCTACACCTTC
.,TRBV6-6,.,TRBJ1-1,CASSPGAEAFF,TGTGCCAGCAGTCCCGGGGCTGAAGCTTTCTTT
TRBD2,TRBV5-1,once,TRBJ2-5,CASSILAGETQYF,TGCGCCAGCAGCATACTAGCGGGAGAGACCCAGTACTTC
TRBD1,TRBV18,.,TRBJ2-1,CASSLSQGVAEQFF,TGTGCCAGCTCATTAAGCCAGGGGGTAGCTGAGCAGTTCTTC
.,TRBV30,.,TRBJ2-5,CAWTLSGLQYF,TGTGCCTGGACCCTGTCCGGACTCCAGTACTTC
TRBD1,TRBV4-3,few,TRBJ2-7,CASSLSRDREQYF,TGCGCCAGCAGCCTATCCCGGGACAGGGAACAGTACTTC
TRBD2,TRBV12-5,.,TRBJ2-5,CASGLAGGLETQYF,TGTGCTAGTGGGCTAGCGGGGGGGCTAGAGACCCAGTACTTC
.,TRBV7-2,.,TRBJ2-4,CASSLQGGQNIQYF,TGTGCCAGCAGCTTACAGGGGGGCCAAAACATTCAGTACTTC
TRBD2,TRBV9,.,TRBJ2-3,CASSVRGGGTDTQYF,TGTGCCAGCAGCGTACGCGGGGGTGGCACAGATACGCAGTATTTT
.,TRBV5-4,.,TRBJ1-1,CASSLAERMNTEAFF,TGTGCCAGCAGCTTGGCCGAGCGGATGAACACTGAAGCTTTCTTT
.,TRBV4-1,few,TRBJ1-3,CASSQGQGPGNTIYF,TGCGCCAGCAGCCAAGGGCAGGGCCCTGGAAACACCATATATTTT
TRBD1,TRBV11-2,.,TRBJ1-2,CASSLEPRTGRGYTF,TGTGCCAGCAGCTTAGAACCGAGGACAGGGAGGGGCTACACCTTC
.,TRBV6-6,many,TRBJ1-4,CASSSGHQNEKLFF,TGTGCCAGCAGTTCGGGACACCAGAATGAAAAACTGTTTTTT
.,TRBV6-6,.,TRBJ1-1,CASYFNRVQRDTEAFF,TGTGCCAGCTACTTCAACAGGGTTCAACGGGACACTGAAGCTTTCTTT
.,TRBV7-2,.,TRBJ1-2,CASSFLSSYGYTF,TGTGCCAGCAGCTTCCTCTCCTCCTATGGCTACACCTTC